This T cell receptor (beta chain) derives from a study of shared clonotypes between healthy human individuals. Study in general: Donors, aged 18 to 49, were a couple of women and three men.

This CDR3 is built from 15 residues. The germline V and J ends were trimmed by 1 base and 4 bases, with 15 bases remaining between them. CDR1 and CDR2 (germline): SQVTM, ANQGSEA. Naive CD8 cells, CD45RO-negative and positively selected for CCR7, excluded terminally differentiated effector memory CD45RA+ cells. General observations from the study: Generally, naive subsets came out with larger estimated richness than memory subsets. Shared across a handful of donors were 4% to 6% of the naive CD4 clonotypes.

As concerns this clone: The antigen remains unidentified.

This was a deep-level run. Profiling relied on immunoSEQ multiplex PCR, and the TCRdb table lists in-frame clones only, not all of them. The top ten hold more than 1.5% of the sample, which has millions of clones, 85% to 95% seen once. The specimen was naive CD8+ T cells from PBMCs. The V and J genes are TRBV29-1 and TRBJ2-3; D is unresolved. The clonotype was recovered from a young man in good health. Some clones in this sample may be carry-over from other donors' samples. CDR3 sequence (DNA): TGCAGCGTTGAAGCCCCAGGTGCACCGGCAGATACGCAGTATTTT. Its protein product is CSVEAPGAPADTQYF.